These T cell receptor beta chains were read from a single sample in a study of PD-1 blockade in classical Hodgkin lymphoma. Clones were read by immunoSEQ multiplex PCR, and TCRdb kept only the in-frame ones, dropping some. The sample shows about 27,000 clones, 88% of them seen only once. The specimen comprised CD8+ T cells from blood, sampled at baseline. The receptors were gathered from a human donor with classical Hodgkin lymphoma. Each CDR3 is given with its conserved first and last residue. The D gene is left open where the match is weak. Not every row has a clone size; where given, it reads once, few, many or a size class.

D gene,clone size,J gene,V gene,CDR3 DNA,CDR3 protein
-,-,TRBJ2-2,TRBV6-5,TGTGCCAGCAGTTACCGGCAGCGGATCGGGGAGCTGTTTTTT,CASSYRQRIGELFF
TRBD2,-,TRBJ2-1,TRBV6-6,TGTGCCAGCAGTTACGACATTAGCGGGAGGAGCAAATTCTTC,CASSYDISGRSKFF
-,-,TRBJ2-4,TRBV6-6,TGTGCCAGCAGTTCGGGGCTCAAAAACATTCAGTACTTC,CASSSGLKNIQYF
-,few,TRBJ2-7,TRBV4-1,TGCGCCAGCAGCCAAGATGGTGGGGCAGGGAGAGGCGCCTACTACGAGCAGTACTTC,CASSQDGGAGRGAYYEQYF
TRBD1,-,TRBJ2-7,TRBV5-5,TGTGCCAGCACCGTTGGCAGGGGGCTCTACGAGCAGTACTTC,CASTVGRGLYEQYF
-,-,TRBJ2-1,TRBV5-6,TGTGCCAGCAGGTACGGCACAGGGTACAATGAGCAGTTCTTC,CASRYGTGYNEQFF
-,-,TRBJ2-1,TRBV28,TGTGCCAGCAACAGACCGGGACTTGGCTACAATGAGCAGTTCTTC,CASNRPGLGYNEQFF
-,-,TRBJ1-4,TRBV7-9,TGTGCCAGCAGCCACACAAAAACAGCACAATGGGGGGTCGAAGAAAAACTGTTTTTT,CASSHTKTAQWGVEEKLFF
TRBD1,medium-sized,TRBJ2-7,TRBV7-8,TGTGCCAGCAGCTTGCCCAGAGGGGGACAGGGGGCGGGTTTCTACGAGCAGTACTTC,CASSLPRGGQGAGFYEQYF
-,-,TRBJ2-3,TRBV5-1,TGCGCCAGCAGCTCAGCCCAGCGGGGCACAGATACGCAGTATTTT,CASSSAQRGTDTQYF
-,-,TRBJ2-1,TRBV27,TGTGCCAGCAAGACCGGGGGCTACAATGAGCAGTTCTTC,CASKTGGYNEQFF
-,-,TRBJ1-2,TRBV29-1,TGCAGCGCTGAAATAGGATGGAGGAAGCCCACGGGGGCTAACTATGGCTACACCTTC,CSAEIGWRKPTGANYGYTF
-,once,TRBJ2-1,TRBV9,TGTGCCAGCAGCGACAGCAGGGCAGGGTCCCACAATGAGCAGTTCTTC,CASSDSRAGSHNEQFF
-,-,TRBJ1-1,TRBV28,TGTGCCAGCAGTCCCTACGGGAAGGGCACTGAAGCTTTCTTT,CASSPYGKGTEAFF
-,-,TRBJ2-2,TRBV6-5,TGTGCCAGCAGTTACGGACCCACCACCGGGGAGCTGTTTTTT,CASSYGPTTGELFF
TRBD2,-,TRBJ2-7,TRBV5-8,TGTGCCAGCAGCTTGGGGCTAGCGGGAGTCCTCTCCTACGAGCAGTACTTC,CASSLGLAGVLSYEQYF
-,once,TRBJ2-1,TRBV7-9,TGTGCCAGCAGCTCCGAATCGAGGCCGCACAATGAGCAGTTCTTC,CASSSESRPHNEQFF
-,-,TRBJ2-5,TRBV5-6,TGTGCCAGCAGCTTGGCGGAGGGGCGAGAGACCCAGTACTTC,CASSLAEGRETQYF
TRBD2,-,TRBJ2-1,TRBV7-9,TGTGCCAGCAGCCCTTCTAGCGGGAGTAAGTACAATGAGCAGTTCTTC,CASSPSSGSKYNEQFF
TRBD1,-,TRBJ2-7,TRBV5-4,TGTGCCATGACAGGGGGCGTGAGCTCCTACGAGCAGTACTTC,CAMTGGVSSYEQYF
-,-,TRBJ1-2,TRBV10-1,TGCGCCAGCAGATCGAAAGGACAAACGCTAGAAGGGGCCTATGGCTACACCTTC,CASRSKGQTLEGAYGYTF
TRBD2,-,TRBJ2-5,TRBV7-6,TGTGCCAGCAGCTTAGTCGCCGGGAGGCGGGGCGAGACCCAGTACTTC,CASSLVAGRRGETQYF
TRBD2,-,TRBJ2-5,TRBV9,TGTGCCAGCAGCGTATCTAGCGGGAGGACAGAGACCCAGTACTTC,CASSVSSGRTETQYF
-,-,TRBJ1-1,TRBV6-6,TGTGCCAGCAGTTACCCGCGAGACAGACCGAACACTGAAGCTTTCTTT,CASSYPRDRPNTEAFF
TRBD2,-,TRBJ2-1,TRBV5-1,TGCGCCAGCAGCTTGGGACTAGCAGGCTATGAGCAGTTCTTC,CASSLGLAGYEQFF
TRBD1,-,TRBJ2-5,TRBV19,TGTGCCAGTACCCAAGGACAGGGACGAGAGACCCAGTACTTC,CASTQGQGRETQYF
-,-,TRBJ2-7,TRBV10-3,TGTGCCATCAGCGCTTCCTACGAGCAGTACTTC,CAISASYEQYF
-,-,TRBJ2-3,TRBV25-1,TGTGCCAGCAGTGAATTTACAGATACGCAGTATTTT,CASSEFTDTQYF
-,-,TRBJ2-1,TRBV7-3,TGTGCCAGCAGCTTAGGCCGTGAGCAGTTCTTC,CASSLGREQFF
TRBD2,-,TRBJ2-7,TRBV5-6,TGTGCCAGCAGCGGAGCGGGGGAAATCGACGAGCAGTACTTC,CASSGAGEIDEQYF
-,few,TRBJ2-2,TRBV27,TGTGCCAGCAGTTCTAGAAACACCGGGGAGCTGTTTTTT,CASSSRNTGELFF
TRBD2,-,TRBJ2-7,TRBV25-1,TGTGCCAGCAGTGCCGGCGGGAGTCCCTACGAGCAGTACTTC,CASSAGGSPYEQYF
-,once,TRBJ2-3,TRBV7-9,TGTGCCAGTGGAAGAAGCGACACAGATACGCAGTATTTT,CASGRSDTDTQYF
-,few,TRBJ2-2,TRBV2,TGTGCCAGCCATGACATCCCGAACACCGGGGAGCTGTTTTTT,CASHDIPNTGELFF
-,-,TRBJ2-1,TRBV5-6,TGTGCCAGCGGGGGATCTACCTCCTACAATGAGCAGTTCTTC,CASGGSTSYNEQFF
-,-,TRBJ2-1,TRBV27,TGTGCCAGCAGTTTATCGGTCCGGACAGAGCAGTTCTTC,CASSLSVRTEQFF
TRBD2,-,TRBJ2-3,TRBV7-2,TGTGCCAGCAGCCCCCAAGGGACTAGCGGAGAGAGGGGGACAGATACGCAGTATTTT,CASSPQGTSGERGTDTQYF
TRBD2,-,TRBJ2-1,TRBV19,TGTGCCAGTAGTATTTCCAGCGGGAGGGTTAATGAGCAGTTCTTC,CASSISSGRVNEQFF
TRBD1,few,TRBJ2-1,TRBV7-9,TGTGCCAGCAGCTCACGGACAGGGCCCTACAATGAGCAGTTCTTC,CASSSRTGPYNEQFF
-,-,TRBJ2-7,TRBV4-1,TGCGCCAGCAGCCAAGATACAGGGACCTACGAGCAGTACTTC,CASSQDTGTYEQYF
-,-,TRBJ2-1,TRBV6-6,TGTGCCAGCAGTTACTCACCCACCCATGAGCAGTTCTTC,CASSYSPTHEQFF
-,-,TRBJ2-7,TRBV11-2,TGTGCCAGCAGCCCGCCACAGTCATCCTACGAGCAGTACTTC,CASSPPQSSYEQYF